The 4 T cell receptor beta chains below were found in one sample sequenced in a study of blood T cells in healthy people across ages. A J-beta primer mix and a sample-barcoded 5' primer were used in a second PCR of roughly 6 to 12 cycles. TCRdb reprocessed the 5' RACE reads via MiXCR and lists one record per CDR3 protein. Here the sample spans 600,000 or so distinct CDR3 sequences, approximately 30% being singletons. Input material: blood. The source of these receptors is an elderly woman in good health.

The chain combines TRBV2 with TRBJ1-6; D may be TRBD1 (5 bases). The CDR3 has 16 residues. The germline CDR1 and CDR2 sequences are SNHLY and FYNNEI. The V end lost 7 bases, the J end lost 8 bases, and 21 bases lay between the germline ends. CDR3 bases: TGTGCCAGCATTGTCTATTCGTCAGGGAAGGATTCACCCCTCCACTTT. Translating gives CASIVYSSGKDSPLHF.

The rearrangement joins TRBV20-1 to TRBJ2-1; 8 bases line up with TRBD1. This CDR3 comprises 15 residues. V lost 3 bases and J lost 2; bases outside the gene matches: 6. The germline gives CDR1 DFQATT, CDR2 SNEGSKA (reference sequence). The CDR3 here is CSARAGQVTYNEQFF. Written as DNA, the CDR3 is TGCAGTGCTAGGGCGGGACAGGTTACCTACAATGAGCAGTTCTTC.

This clonotype has at least ten counts. This chain links TRBV20-1 with TRBJ2-7; 9 nucleotides line up with TRBD2. J gave up 6 bases and V 5 bases, and 11 bases lay outside the gene matches. Germline V CDR1 and CDR2: DFQATT, SNEGSKA (reference sequence). The CDR3 has 14 residues. In DNA form, the CDR3 reads TGCAGTGCTTTCAAGACTAGCGGCCTACGCGAGCAGTACTTC. Translating gives CSAFKTSGLREQYF.

The sample holds one count of this clonotype. The V and J genes are TRBV20-1 and TRBJ2-6; no clear D gene. Trimming took off 6 bases at V and 1 base at J, with 10 bases between the two ends. The CDR3 extends over 14 amino acids. The germline CDR1 and CDR2 sequences are DFQATT and SNEGSKA (reference sequence). The DNA of the CDR3 is TGCAGTGCCAGCACAGCGTCTGGGGCCAACGTCCTGACTTTC. This translates into CSASTASGANVLTF.